This is a list of T cell receptor beta chains from one sample in a study of shared clonotypes between healthy human individuals. The protocol was immunoSEQ multiplex PCR, while the TCRdb copy is restricted to in-frame clones and leaves out a portion. This sample has hundreds of thousands of clones, with about 97% found just once. What was sequenced was naive CD4+ T cells sorted from blood. The receptor source for this set is a woman in her 30s in good health. Both conserved end residues are part of each CDR3. Each record gives: V gene, clone size, D gene, J gene, CDR3 protein, CDR3 DNA. The D gene is left open where the match is weak. Size tells how often a clone was seen (once, few, many) or the class of an expanded clone, and some rows leave it out.

v_call: TRBV7-2; clone_size: NA; d_call: NA; j_call: TRBJ2-3; cdr3_aa: CASSPRRRADTQYF; cdr3_nt: TGTGCCAGCAGCCCCCGGCGCAGAGCAGATACGCAGTATTTT
v_call: TRBV10-3; clone_size: few; d_call: TRBD1; j_call: TRBJ1-5; cdr3_aa: CAISPTGQGFRQPQHF; cdr3_nt: TGTGCCATCAGCCCCACGGGACAGGGGTTCCGTCAGCCCCAGCATTTT
v_call: TRBV5-4; clone_size: NA; d_call: NA; j_call: TRBJ1-1; cdr3_aa: CASSLVGVMNTEAFF; cdr3_nt: TGTGCCAGCAGCCTCGTGGGGGTGATGAACACTGAAGCTTTCTTT
v_call: TRBV6-6; clone_size: once; d_call: NA; j_call: TRBJ2-5; cdr3_aa: CASSLLQGETQYF; cdr3_nt: TGTGCCAGCAGTTTACTTCAGGGGGAGACCCAGTACTTC
v_call: TRBV15; clone_size: NA; d_call: TRBD2; j_call: TRBJ2-5; cdr3_aa: CATSREREGWETQYF; cdr3_nt: TGTGCCACCAGCAGAGAGCGGGAGGGATGGGAGACCCAGTACTTC
v_call: TRBV5-1; clone_size: once; d_call: NA; j_call: TRBJ2-3; cdr3_aa: CASSYGTLSTDTQYF; cdr3_nt: TGCGCCAGCAGCTACGGGACGCTTAGCACAGATACGCAGTATTTT
v_call: TRBV6-5; clone_size: NA; d_call: NA; j_call: TRBJ2-2; cdr3_aa: CATRGDLNTGELFF; cdr3_nt: TGTGCCACTAGGGGGGACTTGAACACCGGGGAGCTGTTTTTT
v_call: TRBV21-1; clone_size: once; d_call: NA; j_call: TRBJ1-5; cdr3_aa: CASRGTGESQPQHF; cdr3_nt: TGTGCCAGCAGAGGGACAGGGGAAAGTCAGCCCCAGCATTTT
v_call: TRBV5-1; clone_size: once; d_call: NA; j_call: TRBJ1-1; cdr3_aa: CASSYDWGGGDTEAFF; cdr3_nt: TGCGCCAGCAGCTACGACTGGGGGGGTGGAGACACTGAAGCTTTCTTT
v_call: TRBV9; clone_size: once; d_call: NA; j_call: TRBJ2-4; cdr3_aa: CASSVATDSLAKNIQYF; cdr3_nt: TGTGCCAGCAGCGTAGCTACAGACAGCCTAGCCAAAAACATTCAGTACTTC
v_call: TRBV2; clone_size: NA; d_call: TRBD2; j_call: TRBJ2-1; cdr3_aa: CASSVTSGRTNEQFF; cdr3_nt: TGTGCCAGCAGTGTGACTAGCGGGAGGACTAATGAGCAGTTCTTC
v_call: TRBV6-1; clone_size: NA; d_call: NA; j_call: TRBJ2-1; cdr3_aa: CASIEGWSGNEQFF; cdr3_nt: TGTGCCAGCATCGAAGGGTGGAGCGGCAATGAGCAGTTCTTC
v_call: TRBV4-1; clone_size: NA; d_call: NA; j_call: TRBJ2-1; cdr3_aa: CASSQQGTYNEQFF; cdr3_nt: TGCGCCAGCAGCCAACAGGGTACCTACAATGAGCAGTTCTTC
v_call: TRBV7-9; clone_size: once; d_call: NA; j_call: TRBJ2-7; cdr3_aa: CASSLAAPHEQYF; cdr3_nt: TGTGCCAGCAGCTTAGCGGCGCCCCACGAGCAGTACTTC
v_call: TRBV14; clone_size: NA; d_call: NA; j_call: TRBJ1-1; cdr3_aa: CASSHLTGGTEAFF; cdr3_nt: TGTGCCAGCAGCCACCTGACCGGGGGCACTGAAGCTTTCTTT
v_call: TRBV6-1; clone_size: NA; d_call: TRBD1; j_call: TRBJ2-7; cdr3_aa: CASSPQDRVYEQYF; cdr3_nt: TGTGCCAGCAGTCCTCAAGACAGGGTCTACGAGCAGTACTTC
v_call: TRBV5-1; clone_size: NA; d_call: NA; j_call: TRBJ2-1; cdr3_aa: CASSLGQAYNEQFF; cdr3_nt: TGCGCCAGCAGCTTGGGACAGGCCTACAATGAGCAGTTCTTC
v_call: TRBV6-6; clone_size: NA; d_call: NA; j_call: TRBJ1-5; cdr3_aa: CASSISNQPQHF; cdr3_nt: TGTGCCAGCAGTATTAGCAATCAGCCCCAGCATTTT
v_call: TRBV4-1; clone_size: once; d_call: NA; j_call: TRBJ1-4; cdr3_aa: CASSQRGGTNEKLFF; cdr3_nt: TGCGCCAGCAGCCAGCGAGGGGGAACTAATGAAAAACTGTTTTTT
v_call: TRBV6-6; clone_size: NA; d_call: NA; j_call: TRBJ2-3; cdr3_aa: CASSLPADTQYF; cdr3_nt: TGTGCCAGCAGTCTTCCGGCAGATACGCAGTATTTT
v_call: TRBV19; clone_size: NA; d_call: NA; j_call: TRBJ2-3; cdr3_aa: CASSIPPGDTQYF; cdr3_nt: TGTGCCAGTAGTATCCCCCCGGGAGATACGCAGTATTTT
v_call: TRBV5-1; clone_size: NA; d_call: TRBD1; j_call: TRBJ2-7; cdr3_aa: CASSRGQAGGSYEQYF; cdr3_nt: TGCGCCAGCAGCAGGGGACAGGCTGGGGGTTCCTACGAGCAGTACTTC
v_call: TRBV2; clone_size: NA; d_call: NA; j_call: TRBJ2-5; cdr3_aa: CASSASGTRQETQYF; cdr3_nt: TGTGCCAGCAGCGCCTCCGGGACACGACAAGAGACCCAGTACTTC
v_call: TRBV11-2; clone_size: NA; d_call: NA; j_call: TRBJ2-1; cdr3_aa: CASSLVAGSSYNEQFF; cdr3_nt: TGTGCCAGCAGCTTAGTTGCGGGGAGCTCCTACAATGAGCAGTTCTTC
v_call: TRBV27; clone_size: NA; d_call: NA; j_call: TRBJ1-2; cdr3_aa: CASSRDTSYGYTF; cdr3_nt: TGTGCCAGCAGTCGGGACACCTCCTATGGCTACACCTTC
v_call: TRBV7-2; clone_size: NA; d_call: TRBD1; j_call: TRBJ1-5; cdr3_aa: CASSLMGTASNQPQHF; cdr3_nt: TGTGCCAGCAGCTTAATGGGGACAGCGAGCAATCAGCCCCAGCATTTT
v_call: TRBV7-9; clone_size: NA; d_call: NA; j_call: TRBJ1-1; cdr3_aa: CASSPNLKTFF; cdr3_nt: TGTGCCAGCAGCCCTAATTTGAAGACTTTCTTT
v_call: TRBV11-1; clone_size: NA; d_call: TRBD1; j_call: TRBJ1-2; cdr3_aa: CASSLAEGAGYTF; cdr3_nt: TGTGCCAGCAGCTTAGCGGAGGGGGCTGGCTACACCTTC
v_call: TRBV11-3; clone_size: NA; d_call: TRBD1; j_call: TRBJ2-2; cdr3_aa: CASSYGTGDVGELFF; cdr3_nt: TGTGCCAGCAGCTACGGGACAGGGGATGTCGGGGAGCTGTTTTTT
v_call: TRBV27; clone_size: NA; d_call: TRBD2; j_call: TRBJ2-1; cdr3_aa: CASSASGTTIYNEQFF; cdr3_nt: TGTGCCAGCAGTGCTAGCGGGACGACTATCTACAATGAGCAGTTCTTC
v_call: TRBV11-2; clone_size: NA; d_call: NA; j_call: TRBJ2-7; cdr3_aa: CASSANWGSAYEQYF; cdr3_nt: TGTGCCAGCAGCGCAAATTGGGGCAGCGCCTACGAGCAGTACTTC
v_call: TRBV9; clone_size: NA; d_call: NA; j_call: TRBJ2-2; cdr3_aa: CASSPWPKKGTGELFF; cdr3_nt: TGTGCCAGCAGCCCCTGGCCCAAGAAGGGAACCGGGGAGCTGTTTTTT
v_call: TRBV11-2; clone_size: few; d_call: NA; j_call: TRBJ2-7; cdr3_aa: CASSLDTGYLGQYF; cdr3_nt: TGTGCCAGCAGCTTAGATACAGGGTATTTAGGGCAGTACTTC
v_call: TRBV25-1; clone_size: NA; d_call: NA; j_call: TRBJ2-5; cdr3_aa: CASSEVGARKTQYF; cdr3_nt: TGTGCCAGCAGTGAAGTGGGGGCTAGGAAGACCCAGTACTTC
v_call: TRBV11-3; clone_size: NA; d_call: TRBD1; j_call: TRBJ2-5; cdr3_aa: CASSLGGTGGQETQYF; cdr3_nt: TGTGCCAGCAGCTTAGGTGGGACAGGGGGCCAAGAGACCCAGTACTTC
v_call: TRBV2; clone_size: NA; d_call: TRBD2; j_call: TRBJ2-1; cdr3_aa: CASGRELADNEQFF; cdr3_nt: TGTGCCAGCGGGCGGGAACTAGCGGACAATGAGCAGTTCTTC
v_call: TRBV6-5; clone_size: NA; d_call: NA; j_call: TRBJ2-2; cdr3_aa: CASSFEAPGGTGELFF; cdr3_nt: TGTGCCAGCAGTTTCGAGGCCCCGGGCGGCACCGGGGAGCTGTTTTTT
v_call: TRBV10-3; clone_size: NA; d_call: NA; j_call: TRBJ2-7; cdr3_aa: CAISESSISRQQYF; cdr3_nt: TGTGCCATCAGTGAGTCAAGTATCTCGCGTCAGCAGTACTTC
v_call: TRBV2; clone_size: NA; d_call: NA; j_call: TRBJ1-1; cdr3_aa: CASSASENTEAFF; cdr3_nt: TGTGCCAGCAGTGCATCGGAAAACACTGAAGCTTTCTTT
v_call: TRBV28; clone_size: NA; d_call: TRBD1; j_call: TRBJ2-2; cdr3_aa: CASSTTGGGLRFTGELFF; cdr3_nt: TGTGCCAGCAGTACGACAGGGGGCGGGCTTAGGTTCACCGGGGAGCTGTTTTTT
v_call: TRBV27; clone_size: NA; d_call: TRBD1; j_call: TRBJ2-1; cdr3_aa: CASSDRGYPLGNEQFF; cdr3_nt: TGTGCCAGCAGTGACAGGGGCTATCCTTTAGGCAATGAGCAGTTCTTC
v_call: TRBV19; clone_size: NA; d_call: TRBD1; j_call: TRBJ2-5; cdr3_aa: CASSMGGQDVETQYF; cdr3_nt: TGTGCCAGTAGTATGGGGGGACAGGACGTCGAGACCCAGTACTTC
v_call: TRBV5-1; clone_size: NA; d_call: TRBD1; j_call: TRBJ1-4; cdr3_aa: CASSLKGARNEKLFF; cdr3_nt: TGCGCCAGCAGCTTGAAGGGGGCCCGGAATGAAAAACTGTTTTTT
v_call: TRBV6-4; clone_size: NA; d_call: TRBD1; j_call: TRBJ2-5; cdr3_aa: CASSDWDRRRETQYF; cdr3_nt: TGTGCCAGCAGTGATTGGGACAGGCGGCGGGAGACCCAGTACTTC
v_call: TRBV7-9; clone_size: NA; d_call: NA; j_call: TRBJ2-7; cdr3_aa: CASSKIGAYEQYF; cdr3_nt: TGTGCCAGCAGCAAAATTGGGGCCTACGAGCAGTACTTC
v_call: TRBV6-5; clone_size: once; d_call: NA; j_call: TRBJ2-2; cdr3_aa: CASSYSVNTGTGELFF; cdr3_nt: TGTGCCAGCAGTTACTCGGTTAATACAGGCACCGGGGAGCTGTTTTTT
v_call: TRBV11-2; clone_size: NA; d_call: NA; j_call: TRBJ2-1; cdr3_aa: CASSQLRERDNEQFF; cdr3_nt: TGTGCCAGCAGCCAACTTCGGGAGAGAGACAATGAGCAGTTCTTC
v_call: TRBV19; clone_size: NA; d_call: NA; j_call: TRBJ1-4; cdr3_aa: CASSMALGRATNEKLFF; cdr3_nt: TGTGCCAGTAGTATGGCCCTAGGACGTGCAACTAATGAAAAACTGTTTTTT
v_call: TRBV7-9; clone_size: NA; d_call: TRBD2; j_call: TRBJ2-1; cdr3_aa: CASRTGTSGRSEFNEQFF; cdr3_nt: TGTGCCAGCAGGACCGGGACTAGCGGGAGGTCGGAATTCAATGAGCAGTTCTTC
v_call: TRBV2; clone_size: NA; d_call: TRBD1; j_call: TRBJ1-3; cdr3_aa: CASSDLGTETGTIYF; cdr3_nt: TGTGCCAGCAGTGATCTGGGGACAGAGACTGGCACCATATATTTT
v_call: TRBV11-2; clone_size: NA; d_call: NA; j_call: TRBJ2-3; cdr3_aa: CASSLRAALDTQYF; cdr3_nt: TGTGCCAGCAGCTTACGGGCGGCGTTGGATACGCAGTATTTT
v_call: TRBV28; clone_size: NA; d_call: TRBD2; j_call: TRBJ2-3; cdr3_aa: CASLAGPRHGTQYF; cdr3_nt: TGTGCCAGCTTAGCGGGCCCCCGACATGGTACGCAGTATTTT
v_call: TRBV4-1; clone_size: NA; d_call: TRBD2; j_call: TRBJ2-3; cdr3_aa: CASSQVLLASTDTQYF; cdr3_nt: TGCGCCAGCAGCCAAGTTTTACTAGCGAGCACAGATACGCAGTATTTT
v_call: TRBV27; clone_size: NA; d_call: TRBD2; j_call: TRBJ2-7; cdr3_aa: CASSSLAHVNYEQYF; cdr3_nt: TGTGCCAGCAGTTCACTAGCGCACGTTAACTACGAGCAGTACTTC
v_call: TRBV7-3; clone_size: NA; d_call: TRBD1; j_call: TRBJ2-2; cdr3_aa: CASSLVGTGGAGELFF; cdr3_nt: TGTGCCAGCAGCTTAGTTGGGACAGGGGGCGCCGGGGAGCTGTTTTTT
v_call: TRBV10-3; clone_size: NA; d_call: NA; j_call: TRBJ2-7; cdr3_aa: CAISEVSSYEQYF; cdr3_nt: TGTGCCATCAGTGAGGTATCCTCCTACGAGCAGTACTTC
v_call: TRBV18; clone_size: NA; d_call: NA; j_call: TRBJ2-2; cdr3_aa: CASSPRSWDQAPGELFF; cdr3_nt: TGTGCCAGCTCACCAAGGTCTTGGGATCAGGCCCCCGGGGAGCTGTTTTTT